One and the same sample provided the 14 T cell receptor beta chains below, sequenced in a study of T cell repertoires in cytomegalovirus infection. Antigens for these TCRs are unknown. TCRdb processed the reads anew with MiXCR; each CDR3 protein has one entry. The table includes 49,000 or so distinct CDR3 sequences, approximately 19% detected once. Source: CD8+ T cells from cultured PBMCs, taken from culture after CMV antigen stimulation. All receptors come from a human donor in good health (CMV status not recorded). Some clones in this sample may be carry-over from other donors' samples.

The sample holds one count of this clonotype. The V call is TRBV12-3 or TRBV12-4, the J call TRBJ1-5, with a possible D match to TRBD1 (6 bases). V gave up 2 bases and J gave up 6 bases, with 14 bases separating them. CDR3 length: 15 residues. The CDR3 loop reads CASSLQRGGPQPQHF. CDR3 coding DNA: TGTGCCAGCAGTTTACAGAGGGGGGGGCCTCAGCCCCAGCATTTT.

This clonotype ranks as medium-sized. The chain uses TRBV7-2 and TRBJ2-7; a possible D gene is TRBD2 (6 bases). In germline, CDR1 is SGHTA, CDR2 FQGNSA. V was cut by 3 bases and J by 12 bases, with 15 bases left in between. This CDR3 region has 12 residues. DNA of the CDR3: TGTGCCAGCAGCTTCGACCGCGGGGCGCGGTACTTC. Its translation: CASSFDRGARYF.

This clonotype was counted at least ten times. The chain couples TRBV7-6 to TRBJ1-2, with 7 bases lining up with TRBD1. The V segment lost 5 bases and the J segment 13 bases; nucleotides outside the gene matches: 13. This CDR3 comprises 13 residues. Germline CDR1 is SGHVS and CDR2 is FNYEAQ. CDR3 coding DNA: TGTGCCAGCAGCCCCTTGGAGGGGGCCGGTGTCACCTTC. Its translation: CASSPLEGAGVTF.

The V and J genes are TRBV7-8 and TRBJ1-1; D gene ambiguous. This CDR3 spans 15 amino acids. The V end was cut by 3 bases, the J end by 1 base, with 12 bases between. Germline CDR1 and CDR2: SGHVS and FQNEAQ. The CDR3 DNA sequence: TGTGCCAGCAGCTTTGAGAGGGATCCGAACACTGAAGCTTTCTTT. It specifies CASSFERDPNTEAFF.

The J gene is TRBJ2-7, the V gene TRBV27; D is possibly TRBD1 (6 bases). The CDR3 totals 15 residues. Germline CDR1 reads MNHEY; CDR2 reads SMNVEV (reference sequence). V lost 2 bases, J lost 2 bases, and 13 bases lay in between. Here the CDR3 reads CASSLEGRGTYEQYF. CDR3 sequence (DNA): TGTGCCAGCAGTTTAGAGGGCAGGGGTACCTACGAGCAGTACTTC.

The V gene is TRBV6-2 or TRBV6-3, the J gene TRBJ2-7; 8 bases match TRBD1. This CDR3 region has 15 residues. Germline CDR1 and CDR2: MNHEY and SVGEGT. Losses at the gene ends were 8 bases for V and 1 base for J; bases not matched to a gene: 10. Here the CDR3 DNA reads TGTGCCAGCCTAAACGACAGGGGCCCTTCCTACGAGCAGTACTTC. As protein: CASLNDRGPSYEQYF.

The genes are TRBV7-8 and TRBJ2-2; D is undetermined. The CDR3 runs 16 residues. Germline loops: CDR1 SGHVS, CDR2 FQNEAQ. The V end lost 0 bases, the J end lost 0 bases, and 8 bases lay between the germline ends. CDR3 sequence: CASSLAGFANTGELFF. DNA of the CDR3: TGTGCCAGCAGCTTAGCCGGCTTCGCGAACACCGGGGAGCTGTTTTTT.

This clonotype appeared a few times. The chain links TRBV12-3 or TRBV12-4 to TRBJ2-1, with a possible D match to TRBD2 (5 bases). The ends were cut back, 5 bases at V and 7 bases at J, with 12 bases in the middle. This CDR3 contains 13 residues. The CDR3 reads CASSPRVGNEQFF. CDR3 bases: TGTGCCAGCAGTCCGCGGGTGGGGAATGAGCAGTTCTTC.

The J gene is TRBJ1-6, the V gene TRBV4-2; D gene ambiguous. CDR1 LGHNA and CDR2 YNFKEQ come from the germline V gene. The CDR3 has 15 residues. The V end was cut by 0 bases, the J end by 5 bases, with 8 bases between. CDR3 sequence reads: CASSQDRNHNSPLHF. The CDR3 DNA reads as TGTGCCAGCAGCCAAGATAGGAACCATAATTCACCCCTCCACTTT.

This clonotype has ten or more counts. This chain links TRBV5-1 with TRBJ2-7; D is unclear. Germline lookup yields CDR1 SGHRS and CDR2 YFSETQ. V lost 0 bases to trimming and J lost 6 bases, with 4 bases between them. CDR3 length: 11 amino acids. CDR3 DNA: TGCGCCAGCAGCTTGGCGGGCGAGCAGTACTTC. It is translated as CASSLAGEQYF.

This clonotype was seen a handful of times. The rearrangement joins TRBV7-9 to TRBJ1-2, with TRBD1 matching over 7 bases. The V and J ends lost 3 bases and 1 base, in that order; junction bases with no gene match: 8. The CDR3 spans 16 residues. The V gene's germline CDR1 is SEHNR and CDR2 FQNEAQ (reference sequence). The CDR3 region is CASSFLQGELNYGYTF. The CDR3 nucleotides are TGTGCCAGCAGCTTTCTCCAGGGGGAGCTTAACTATGGCTACACCTTC.

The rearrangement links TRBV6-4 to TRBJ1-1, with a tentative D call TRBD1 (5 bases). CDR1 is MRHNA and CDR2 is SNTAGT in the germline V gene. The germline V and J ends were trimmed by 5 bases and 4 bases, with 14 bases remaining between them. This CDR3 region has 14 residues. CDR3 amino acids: CASSYGGSGTEAFF. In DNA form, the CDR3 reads TGTGCCAGCAGTTATGGGGGTAGTGGCACTGAAGCTTTCTTT.

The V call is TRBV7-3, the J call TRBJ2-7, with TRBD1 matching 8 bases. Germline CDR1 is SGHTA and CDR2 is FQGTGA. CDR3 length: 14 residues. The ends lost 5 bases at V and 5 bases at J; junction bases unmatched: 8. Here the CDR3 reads CASSTGQGTDEQYF. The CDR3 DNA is TGTGCCAGCAGCACCGGACAGGGAACCGACGAGCAGTACTTC.

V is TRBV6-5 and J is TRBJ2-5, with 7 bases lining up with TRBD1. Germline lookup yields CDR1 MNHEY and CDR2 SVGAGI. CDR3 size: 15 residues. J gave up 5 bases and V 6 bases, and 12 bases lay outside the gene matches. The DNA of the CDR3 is TGTGCCAGCAGAGATCGGGACAGTTATACGGAGACCCAGTACTTC. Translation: CASRDRDSYTETQYF.